This T cell receptor (beta chain) was observed in a study of control samples from healthy donors and cancer patients. The repertoire was sequenced with immunoSEQ multiplex PCR; TCRdb's copy has only in-frame clones and lacks some. The sample shows 150,000 to 200,000 clones, 90% of them seen only once. V gave up 4 bases and J gave up 4 bases, with 7 bases separating them. The CDR3 loop spans 12 amino acids. From germline, CDR1 is SEHNR and CDR2 FQNEAQ (reference sequence). The chain combines TRBV7-9 with TRBJ1-1; D call uncertain. Sequencing was carried out using blood. The sequence was obtained from a woman aged 45-60 years in good health. The CDR3 region is CASSSPVTEAFF. The DNA of the CDR3 is TGTGCCAGCAGCTCTCCAGTCACTGAAGCTTTCTTT.